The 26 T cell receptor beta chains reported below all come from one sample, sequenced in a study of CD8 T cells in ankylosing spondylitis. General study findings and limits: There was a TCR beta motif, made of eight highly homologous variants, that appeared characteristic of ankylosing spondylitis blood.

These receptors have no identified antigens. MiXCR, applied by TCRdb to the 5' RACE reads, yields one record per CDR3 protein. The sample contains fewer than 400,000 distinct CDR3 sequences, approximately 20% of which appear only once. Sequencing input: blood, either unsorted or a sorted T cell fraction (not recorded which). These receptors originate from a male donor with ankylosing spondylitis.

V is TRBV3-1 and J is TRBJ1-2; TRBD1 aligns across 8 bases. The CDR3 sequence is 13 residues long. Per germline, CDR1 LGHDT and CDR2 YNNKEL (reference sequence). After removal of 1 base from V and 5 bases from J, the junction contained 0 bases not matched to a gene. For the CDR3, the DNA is TGTGCCAGCAGCCAAGGACAGGGGTATGGCTACACCTTC. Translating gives CASSQGQGYGYTF.

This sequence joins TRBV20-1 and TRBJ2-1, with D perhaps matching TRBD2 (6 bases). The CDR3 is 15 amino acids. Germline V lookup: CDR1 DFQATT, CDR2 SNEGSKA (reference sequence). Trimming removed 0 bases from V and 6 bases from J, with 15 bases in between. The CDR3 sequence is CSARDRTGSGNEQFF. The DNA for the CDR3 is TGCAGTGCTAGAGATCGGACCGGGAGCGGCAATGAGCAGTTCTTC.

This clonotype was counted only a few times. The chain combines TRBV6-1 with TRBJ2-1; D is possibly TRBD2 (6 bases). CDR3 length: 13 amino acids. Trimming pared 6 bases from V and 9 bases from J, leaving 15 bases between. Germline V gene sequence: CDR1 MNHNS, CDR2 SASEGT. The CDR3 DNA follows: TGTGCCAGCAGGGCGGGAACCCGGGGTGAGCAGTTCTTC. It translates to CASRAGTRGEQFF.

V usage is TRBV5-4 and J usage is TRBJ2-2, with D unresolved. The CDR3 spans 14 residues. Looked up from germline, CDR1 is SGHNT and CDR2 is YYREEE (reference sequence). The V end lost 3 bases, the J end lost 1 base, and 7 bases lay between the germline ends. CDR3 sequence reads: CASSSTENTGELFF. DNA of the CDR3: TGTGCCAGCAGCTCGACTGAGAACACCGGGGAGCTGTTTTTT.

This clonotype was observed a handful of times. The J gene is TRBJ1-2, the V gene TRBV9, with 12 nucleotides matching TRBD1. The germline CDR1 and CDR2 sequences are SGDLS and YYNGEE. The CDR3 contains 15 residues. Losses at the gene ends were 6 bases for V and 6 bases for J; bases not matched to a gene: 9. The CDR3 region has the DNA TGTGCCAGCAACCCGGGACAGGGGGCCAGGAATGGCTACACCTTC. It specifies CASNPGQGARNGYTF.

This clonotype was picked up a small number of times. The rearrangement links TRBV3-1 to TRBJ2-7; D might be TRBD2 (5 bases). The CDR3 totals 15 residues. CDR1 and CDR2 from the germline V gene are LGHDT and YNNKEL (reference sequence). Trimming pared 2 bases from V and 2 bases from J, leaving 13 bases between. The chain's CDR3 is CASSQSGFRPYEQYF. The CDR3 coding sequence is TGTGCCAGCAGCCAATCGGGGTTCCGACCCTACGAGCAGTACTTC.

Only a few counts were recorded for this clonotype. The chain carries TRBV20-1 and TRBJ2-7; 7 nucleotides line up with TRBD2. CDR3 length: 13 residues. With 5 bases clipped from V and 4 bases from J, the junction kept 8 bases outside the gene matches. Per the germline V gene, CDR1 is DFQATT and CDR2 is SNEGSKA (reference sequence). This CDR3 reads CSASRTSIYEQYF. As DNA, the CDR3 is TGCAGTGCTTCGCGGACTAGTATTTACGAGCAGTACTTC.

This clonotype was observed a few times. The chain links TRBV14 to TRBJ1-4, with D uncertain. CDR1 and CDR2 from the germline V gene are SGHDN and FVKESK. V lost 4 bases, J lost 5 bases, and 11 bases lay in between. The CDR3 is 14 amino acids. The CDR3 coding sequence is TGTGCCAGCAGCCTCCTGGGAGAAAATGAAAAACTGTTTTTT. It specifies CASSLLGENEKLFF.

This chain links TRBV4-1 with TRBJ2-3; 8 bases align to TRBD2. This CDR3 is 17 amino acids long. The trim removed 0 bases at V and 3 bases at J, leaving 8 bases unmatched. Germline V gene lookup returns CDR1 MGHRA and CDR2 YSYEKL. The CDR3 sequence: CASSQDSAGDGTDTQYF. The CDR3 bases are TGCGCCAGCAGCCAAGATTCAGCGGGAGACGGAACAGATACGCAGTATTTT.

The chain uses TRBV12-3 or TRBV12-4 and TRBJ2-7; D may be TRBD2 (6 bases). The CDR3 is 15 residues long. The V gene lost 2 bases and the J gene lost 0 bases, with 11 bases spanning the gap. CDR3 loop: CASSLRGESSYEQYF. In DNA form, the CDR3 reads TGTGCCAGCAGTTTACGCGGGGAGAGCTCCTACGAGCAGTACTTC.

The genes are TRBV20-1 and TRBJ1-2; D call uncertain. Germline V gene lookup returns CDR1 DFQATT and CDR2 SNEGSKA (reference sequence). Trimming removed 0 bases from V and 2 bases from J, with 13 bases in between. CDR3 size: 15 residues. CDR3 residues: CSARDGRWRNYGYTF. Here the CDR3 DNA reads TGCAGTGCTAGAGATGGGCGGTGGAGGAACTATGGCTACACCTTC.

CDR3 residues: CASSQTSGKNIQYF. Here the CDR3 DNA reads TGCGCCAGCAGCCAAACTAGCGGAAAAAACATTCAGTACTTC. V usage is TRBV5-1 and J usage is TRBJ2-4, with 8 bases that match TRBD2. Germline loops: CDR1 SGHRS, CDR2 YFSETQ. The junction had 4 bases not matched to a gene; V was cut back by 4 bases and J by 4 bases. This CDR3 is built from 14 residues.

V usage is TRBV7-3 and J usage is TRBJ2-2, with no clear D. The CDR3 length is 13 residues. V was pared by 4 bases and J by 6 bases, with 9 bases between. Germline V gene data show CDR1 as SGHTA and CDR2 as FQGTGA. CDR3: CASSSLGAGELFF. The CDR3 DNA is TGTGCCAGCAGCTCCCTAGGTGCCGGGGAGCTGTTTTTT.

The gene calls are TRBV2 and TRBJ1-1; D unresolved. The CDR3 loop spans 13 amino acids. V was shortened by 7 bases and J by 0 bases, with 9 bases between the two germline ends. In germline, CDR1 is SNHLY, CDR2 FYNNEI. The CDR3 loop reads CASTLQMNTEAFF. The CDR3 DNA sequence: TGTGCCAGCACCTTACAGATGAACACTGAAGCTTTCTTT. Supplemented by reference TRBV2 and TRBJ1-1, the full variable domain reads EPEVTQTPSHQVTQMGQEVILRCVPISNHLYFYWYRQILGQKVEFLVSFYNNEISEKSEIFDDQFSVERPDGSNFTLKIRSTKLEDSAMYFCASTLQMNTEAFFGQGTRLTVV.

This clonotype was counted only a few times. CDR3 DNA sequence: TGTGCCAGCAGTCTAACCATAATTTCGGTGTTCTTC. Its protein is CASSLTIISVFF. The chain recombines TRBV12-3 or TRBV12-4 with TRBJ2-1; no definite D call. V was cut by 5 bases and J by 15 bases, with 17 bases left in between. The CDR3 sequence is 12 residues long.

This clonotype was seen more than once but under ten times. CDR3 loop: CATAGTSGDQPQHF. In nucleotides, the CDR3 is TGTGCCACCGCCGGGACATCCGGCGATCAGCCCCAGCATTTT. The chain recombines TRBV24-1 with TRBJ1-5; D is perhaps TRBD1 (6 bases). The V gene's germline CDR1 is KGHDR and CDR2 SFDVKD. The CDR3 sequence is 14 residues long. Trimming removed 9 bases from V and 5 bases from J, with 16 bases in between.

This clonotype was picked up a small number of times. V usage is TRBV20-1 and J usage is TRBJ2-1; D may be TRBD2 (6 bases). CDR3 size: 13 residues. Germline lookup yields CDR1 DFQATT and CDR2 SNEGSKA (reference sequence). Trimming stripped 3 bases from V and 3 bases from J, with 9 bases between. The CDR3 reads CSASSGYYNEQFF. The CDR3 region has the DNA TGCAGTGCTAGTAGCGGTTACTACAATGAGCAGTTCTTC.

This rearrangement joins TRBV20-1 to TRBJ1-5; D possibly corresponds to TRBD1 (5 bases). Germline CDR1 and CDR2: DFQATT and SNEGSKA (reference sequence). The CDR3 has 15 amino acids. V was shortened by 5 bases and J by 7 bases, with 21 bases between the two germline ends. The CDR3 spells CSASPAGLREQPQHF. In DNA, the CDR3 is TGCAGTGCTTCCCCCGCAGGGCTGAGGGAACAGCCCCAGCATTTT.

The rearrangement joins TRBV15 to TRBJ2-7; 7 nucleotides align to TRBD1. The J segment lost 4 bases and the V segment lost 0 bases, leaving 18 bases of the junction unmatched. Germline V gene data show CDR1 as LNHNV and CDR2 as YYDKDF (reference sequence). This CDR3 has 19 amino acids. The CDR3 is CATSRDPRWETGIRYEQYF. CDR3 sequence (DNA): TGTGCCACCAGCAGAGATCCCCGATGGGAGACAGGGATTAGATACGAGCAGTACTTC.

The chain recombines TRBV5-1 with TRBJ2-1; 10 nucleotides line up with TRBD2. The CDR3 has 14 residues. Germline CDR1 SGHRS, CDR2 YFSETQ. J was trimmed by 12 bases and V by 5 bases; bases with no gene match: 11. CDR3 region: CASSITSGEQWQFF. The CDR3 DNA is TGCGCCAGCAGTATTACTAGCGGGGAGCAGTGGCAGTTCTTC.

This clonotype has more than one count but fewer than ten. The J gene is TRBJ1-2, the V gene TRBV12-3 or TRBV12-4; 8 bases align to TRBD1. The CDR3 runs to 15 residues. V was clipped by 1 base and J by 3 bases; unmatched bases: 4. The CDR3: CASSLGTGNHYGYTF. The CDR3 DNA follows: TGTGCCAGCAGTTTAGGGACAGGGAATCACTATGGCTACACCTTC.

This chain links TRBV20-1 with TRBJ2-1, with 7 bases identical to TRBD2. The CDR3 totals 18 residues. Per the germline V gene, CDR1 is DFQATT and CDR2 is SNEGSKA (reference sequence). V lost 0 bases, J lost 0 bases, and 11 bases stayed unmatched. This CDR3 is CSARDRAGEWSSYNEQFF. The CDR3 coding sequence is TGCAGTGCTAGAGATCGTGCGGGAGAGTGGAGCTCCTACAATGAGCAGTTCTTC.

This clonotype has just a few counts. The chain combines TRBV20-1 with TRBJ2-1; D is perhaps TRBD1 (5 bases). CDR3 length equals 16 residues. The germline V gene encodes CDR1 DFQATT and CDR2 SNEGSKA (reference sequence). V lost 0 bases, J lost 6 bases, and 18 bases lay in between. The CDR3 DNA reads TGCAGTGCTAGAGATCGGTTACAGGCGCCCTTCAATGAGCAGTTCTTC. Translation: CSARDRLQAPFNEQFF.

The CDR3 spells CASSLRTSFPETQYF. DNA of the CDR3: TGTGCCAGCAGTCTAAGGACTAGCTTCCCGGAGACCCAGTACTTC. This chain links TRBV27 with TRBJ2-5; 8 positions match TRBD2. The V and J ends lost 5 bases and 5 bases, in that order; junction bases with no gene match: 10. Germline CDR1 is MNHEY and CDR2 is SMNVEV (reference sequence). CDR3 length: 15 amino acids.

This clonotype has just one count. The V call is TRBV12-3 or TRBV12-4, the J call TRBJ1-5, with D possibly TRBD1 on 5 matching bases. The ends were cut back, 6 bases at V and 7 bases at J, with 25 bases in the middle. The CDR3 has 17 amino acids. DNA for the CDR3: TGTGCCAGCAGACCCCCGGATATTCTTGGGGGAGGGCAGCCCCAGCATTTT. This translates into CASRPPDILGGGQPQHF.

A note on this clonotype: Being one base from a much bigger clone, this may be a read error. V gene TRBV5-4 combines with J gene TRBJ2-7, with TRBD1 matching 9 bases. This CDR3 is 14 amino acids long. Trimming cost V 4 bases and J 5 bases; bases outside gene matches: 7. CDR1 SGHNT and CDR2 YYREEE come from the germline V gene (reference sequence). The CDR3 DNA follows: TGTGCCAGCAGCCCCGACAGGGGGTCCCACGAGCAGTACTTC. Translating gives CASSPDRGSHEQYF.